Presented here are 9 T cell receptor beta chains from one specimen sequenced in a study of cytomegalovirus exposure and HLA in healthy donors. It was with 60 Vbeta and 13 Jbeta primers that the PCR ran. Only in-frame clones appear in the TCRdb table, and some are missing; sequencing was by immunoSEQ multiplex PCR. The table shows under 150,000 clones, with 60% to 80% occurring only once. Specimen: PBMCs. The receptors come from an older woman in good health and CMV-seropositive.

The gene calls are TRBV2 and TRBJ2-7; TRBD1 agrees at 7 bases. This CDR3 is 14 amino acids long. Germline lookup yields CDR1 SNHLY and CDR2 FYNNEI. Trimming took 1 base from V and 2 from J; bases not matched to a gene: 2. Written as DNA, the CDR3 is TGTGCCAGCAGTGAAGGGACAGGAGCCTACGAGCAGTACTTC. Translated, it gives CASSEGTGAYEQYF.

The chain recombines TRBV2 with TRBJ2-5; TRBD1 is a possible D gene (6 bases). V was pared by 10 bases and J by 0 bases, with 15 bases between. The CDR3 covers 14 residues. Germline CDR1 is SNHLY and CDR2 is FYNNEI. CDR3 sequence: CAIPPDRHQETQYF. The CDR3 coding sequence is TGTGCCATCCCACCCGACAGGCACCAAGAGACCCAGTACTTC.

The rearrangement joins TRBV11-2 to TRBJ2-1; no reliable D call. CDR1 and CDR2 (germline): SGHAT, FQNNGV. This CDR3 is 14 amino acids long. V was clipped by 3 bases and J by 0 bases, with 6 bases between them. As DNA, the CDR3 is TGTGCCAGCAGCTTTTACTCCTCCTACAATGAGCAGTTCTTC. Translated: CASSFYSSYNEQFF.

V gene TRBV15 combines with J gene TRBJ1-5; D not certain. Germline assignment: CDR1 LNHNV and CDR2 YYDKDF (reference sequence). This CDR3 has 14 amino acids. The V end lost 1 base, the J end lost 6 bases, and 10 bases lay between the germline ends. The CDR3 protein is CATSRGLSGQPQHF. In DNA form, the CDR3 reads TGTGCCACCAGCAGAGGTCTCTCGGGTCAGCCCCAGCATTTT.

The chain combines TRBV25-1 with TRBJ2-2; 8 nucleotides agree with TRBD2. With 5 bases clipped from V and 6 bases from J, the junction kept 8 bases outside the gene matches. CDR3 size: 15 residues. Looked up from germline, CDR1 is MGHDK and CDR2 is SYGVNS. This CDR3 reads CASSSAPGGAGELFF. As DNA, the CDR3 is TGTGCCAGCAGTTCCGCCCCCGGGGGGGCCGGGGAGCTGTTTTTT.

This clone was counted between two and nine times. This rearrangement joins TRBV6-6 to TRBJ1-4; D remains unclear. From germline, CDR1 is MNHNY and CDR2 SVGAGI (reference sequence). Trimming pared 6 bases from V and 8 bases from J, leaving 10 bases between. The CDR3 contains 12 residues. The CDR3 loop is CASRSPEEKLFF. CDR3 nucleotides: TGTGCCAGCAGAAGCCCGGAGGAAAAACTGTTTTTT.

V gene TRBV5-1 combines with J gene TRBJ2-2, with TRBD2 identical over 9 bases. The CDR3 totals 17 residues. From germline, CDR1 is SGHRS and CDR2 YFSETQ. J was trimmed by 5 bases and V by 6 bases; bases with no gene match: 14. CDR3 residues: CASTQDGRGGATGELFF. CDR3 nucleotide sequence: TGCGCCAGCACCCAAGATGGGCGGGGGGGTGCGACCGGGGAGCTGTTTTTT.

V gene TRBV7-9 combines with J gene TRBJ2-7; 8 bases map to TRBD1. The junction had 6 bases not matched to a gene; V was cut back by 5 bases and J by 3 bases. Germline assignment: CDR1 SEHNR and CDR2 FQNEAQ (reference sequence). The length of the CDR3 is 14 residues. The CDR3 region is CASSGETGDYEQYF. Here the CDR3 DNA reads TGTGCCAGCAGCGGGGAGACAGGGGACTACGAGCAGTACTTC.

This clone was counted only a few times. The chain recombines TRBV19 with TRBJ1-1; the D gene is possibly TRBD1 (5 bases). This CDR3 comprises 13 residues. Trimming removed 9 bases from V and 6 bases from J, with 17 bases in between. The germline V gene has CDR1 LNHDA and CDR2 SQIVND (reference sequence). The CDR3: CASHGQGFSEAFF. DNA of the CDR3: TGTGCCAGCCATGGGCAGGGATTCTCTGAAGCTTTCTTT.